These T cell receptor beta chains were read from a single sample in a study of cytomegalovirus exposure and HLA in healthy donors. Here immunoSEQ multiplex PCR was the method, and the copy in TCRdb shows in-frame clones only, minus some. The sample consists of fewer than 85,000 clones, 78% of them appearing once. Input material: PBMCs. These receptors all come from a man aged 18 to 30 in good health and CMV-seropositive. The CDR3 runs from the conserved cysteine through the conserved F or W. A D gene is named only where the DNA matches it firmly. Not all rows give a size; the values are once, few, many and, for expanded clones, a class.

CDR3	DNA	size	V	J	D
CASSIYEQYF	TGTGCCAGCAGTATCTACGAGCAGTACTTC	once	TRBV2	TRBJ2-7	NA
CASYSSIRRDREVGELFF	TGTGCCAGCTACTCTTCCATCCGACGGGACAGGGAGGTCGGGGAGCTGTTTTTT	NA	TRBV2	TRBJ2-2	TRBD1
CASRRTGEGLYEQYF	TGTGCCAGCAGGAGAACAGGGGAAGGGCTCTACGAGCAGTACTTC	NA	TRBV6-5	TRBJ2-7	TRBD1
CASRRLAGGTNTGELFF	TGTGCCAGCCGACGACTAGCGGGAGGGACGAACACCGGGGAGCTGTTTTTT	NA	TRBV6-4	TRBJ2-2	TRBD2
CASSLWGPGADTEAFF	TGTGCCAGCAGTTTATGGGGTCCAGGGGCAGACACTGAAGCTTTCTTT	few	TRBV28	TRBJ1-1	NA
CASSLVQEQPQHF	TGTGCCAGCAGCTTAGTTCAGGAACAGCCCCAGCATTTT	NA	TRBV7-2	TRBJ1-5	NA
CASSLDSLNTEAFF	TGTGCCAGTAGTTTGGACAGCTTGAACACTGAAGCTTTCTTT	medium-sized	TRBV19	TRBJ1-1	NA
CASSEKWETGSLYNEQFF	TGTGCCAGCAGCGAAAAATGGGAAACGGGATCACTCTACAATGAGCAGTTCTTC	NA	TRBV11-2	TRBJ2-1	NA
CASSEPTGLYGYTF	TGTGCCAGCAGTGAACCTACAGGCCTCTATGGCTACACCTTC	NA	TRBV25-1	TRBJ1-2	NA
CASTWTGLGYTF	TGTGCCAGCACGTGGACAGGCTTGGGCTACACCTTC	medium-sized	TRBV5-5	TRBJ1-2	TRBD1
CAIRSGPGQSNEKLFF	TGTGCCATCAGGAGTGGACCGGGACAGTCTAATGAAAAACTGTTTTTT	few	TRBV10-3	TRBJ1-4	TRBD1
CASTGGAADTQYF	TGTGCCAGCACCGGGGGGGCGGCAGATACGCAGTATTTT	few	TRBV9	TRBJ2-3	TRBD2
CASSYNAPWRGELFF	TGTGCCAGCAGTTACAACGCCCCTTGGCGGGGGGAGCTGTTTTTT	NA	TRBV6-5	TRBJ2-2	NA
CASSGLAGAYEQYF	TGTGCCAGTAGCGGACTAGCGGGAGCCTACGAGCAGTACTTC	NA	TRBV19	TRBJ2-7	TRBD2
CASSDGGQGTSGYTF	TGTGCCAGCAGTGACGGGGGACAGGGAACTAGTGGCTACACCTTC	NA	TRBV25-1	TRBJ1-2	TRBD1
CASSLLQGRYYNEQFF	TGTGCCAGCAGCTTGTTACAGGGGCGCTACTACAATGAGCAGTTCTTC	NA	TRBV11-2	TRBJ2-1	TRBD1
CASRRFGRGYEQYF	TGTGCCAGCAGACGTTTCGGGAGAGGGTACGAGCAGTACTTC	NA	TRBV2	TRBJ2-7	NA
CASSFEHRGPLGYGYTF	TGTGCCAGCAGCTTCGAGCACAGGGGTCCCCTAGGTTATGGCTACACCTTC	NA	TRBV7-4	TRBJ1-2	TRBD1
CASRDRFYGYTF	TGTGCCAGCAGGGACAGGTTCTATGGCTACACCTTC	NA	TRBV6-1	TRBJ1-2	TRBD1
CASEQNGKLFF	TGTGCCAGTGAGCAAAATGGAAAACTGTTTTTT	NA	TRBV28	TRBJ1-4	NA
CASSLSGRATGELFF	TGTGCCAGCAGCTTATCGGGCAGGGCCACCGGGGAGCTGTTTTTT	NA	TRBV7-9	TRBJ2-2	NA
CSVEGQEQFF	TGCAGCGTTGAAGGGCAGGAGCAGTTCTTC	NA	TRBV29-1	TRBJ2-1	NA
CASSYSLGTTYEQYF	TGTGCCAGCAGTTACTCGTTAGGAACTACCTACGAGCAGTACTTC	NA	TRBV6-5	TRBJ2-7	NA
CSASGRAEQYF	TGCAGTGCTAGCGGGAGGGCCGAGCAGTACTTC	once	TRBV20-1	TRBJ2-7	TRBD2
CASNTEGLRTQYF	TGTGCCAGTAACACAGAGGGATTGCGGACCCAGTACTTC	NA	TRBV6-1	TRBJ2-5	NA
CARSLVTADQPQHF	TGTGCCAGAAGCTTAGTTACAGCTGATCAGCCCCAGCATTTT	NA	TRBV5-3	TRBJ1-5	NA
CASSDLAGFSSGLYEQYF	TGTGCCAGCAGTGACTTGGCAGGTTTCTCTAGCGGGCTCTACGAGCAGTACTTC	NA	TRBV2	TRBJ2-7	TRBD2
CASSYLDSRQTQHF	TGTGCCAGCAGTTATCTGGACAGTCGCCAGACCCAGCATTTT	NA	TRBV27	TRBJ1-5	NA
CASSPVTANEQFF	TGCGCCAGCAGCCCGGTTACAGCCAATGAGCAGTTCTTC	NA	TRBV4-1	TRBJ2-1	NA
CASSQSHMSGMSNEQFF	TGTGCCAGCAGCCAATCTCACATGTCCGGGATGTCCAATGAGCAGTTCTTC	NA	TRBV16	TRBJ2-1	NA
CASSYTGGEYETQYF	TGTGCCAGCAGCTACACAGGGGGCGAATACGAGACCCAGTACTTC	NA	TRBV13	TRBJ2-5	TRBD1